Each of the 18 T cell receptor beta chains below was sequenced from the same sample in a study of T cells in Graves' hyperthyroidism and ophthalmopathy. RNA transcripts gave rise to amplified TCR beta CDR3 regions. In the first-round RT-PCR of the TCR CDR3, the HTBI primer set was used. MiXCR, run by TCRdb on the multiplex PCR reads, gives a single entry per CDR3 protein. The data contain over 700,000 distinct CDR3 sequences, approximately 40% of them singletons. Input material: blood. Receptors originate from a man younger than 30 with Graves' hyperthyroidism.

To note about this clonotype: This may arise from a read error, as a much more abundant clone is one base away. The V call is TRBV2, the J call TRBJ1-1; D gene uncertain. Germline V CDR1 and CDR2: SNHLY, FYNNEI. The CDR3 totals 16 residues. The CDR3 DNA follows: TGTGCCAGCAGTACTGATTTGAATGGACCGAACACTGAAACTTTCTTT. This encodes CASSTDLNGPNTETFF.

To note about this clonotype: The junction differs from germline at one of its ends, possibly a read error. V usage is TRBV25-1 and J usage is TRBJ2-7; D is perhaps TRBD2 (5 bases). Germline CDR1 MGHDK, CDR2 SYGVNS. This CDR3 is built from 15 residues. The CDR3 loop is CASSYGGERKYGQYF. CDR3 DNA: TGTGCCAGCAGTTATGGAGGCGAGAGGAAATACGGGCAGTACTTC.

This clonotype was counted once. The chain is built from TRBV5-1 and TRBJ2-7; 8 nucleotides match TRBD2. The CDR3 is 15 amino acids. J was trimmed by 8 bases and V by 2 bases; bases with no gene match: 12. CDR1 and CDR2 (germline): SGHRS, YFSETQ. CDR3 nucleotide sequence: TGCGCCAGCAGCTTACCGGGACTAGAGATCCACAAGCAGTACTTC. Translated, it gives CASSLPGLEIHKQYF.

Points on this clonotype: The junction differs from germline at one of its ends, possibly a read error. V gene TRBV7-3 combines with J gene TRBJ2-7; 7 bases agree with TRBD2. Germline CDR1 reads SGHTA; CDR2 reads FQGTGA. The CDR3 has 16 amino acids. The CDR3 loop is CASSQDAGLGIYEQYF. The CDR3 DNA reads TGCGCCAGCAGCCAAGACGCTGGACTAGGAATCTACGAGCAGTACTTC.

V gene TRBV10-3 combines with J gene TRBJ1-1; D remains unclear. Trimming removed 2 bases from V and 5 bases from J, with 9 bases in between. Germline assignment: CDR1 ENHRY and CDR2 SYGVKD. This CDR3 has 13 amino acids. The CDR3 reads CAISEGGGTEAFF. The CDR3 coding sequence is TGTGCCATCAGTGAGGGTGGAGGGACTGAAGCTTTCTTT.

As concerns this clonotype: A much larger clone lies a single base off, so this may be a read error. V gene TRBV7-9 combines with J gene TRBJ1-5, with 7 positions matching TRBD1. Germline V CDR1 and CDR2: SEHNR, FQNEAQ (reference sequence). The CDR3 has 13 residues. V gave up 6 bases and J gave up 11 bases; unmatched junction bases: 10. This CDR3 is CASREQGSKSQHF. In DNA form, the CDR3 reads TGTGCCAGCAGGGAACAGGGGTCCAAGTCCCAGCATTTT.

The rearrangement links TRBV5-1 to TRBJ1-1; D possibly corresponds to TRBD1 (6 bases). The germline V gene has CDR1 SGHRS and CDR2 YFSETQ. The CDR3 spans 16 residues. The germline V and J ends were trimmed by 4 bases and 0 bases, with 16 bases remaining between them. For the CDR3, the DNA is TGCGCCAGCAGCCCTTTTATCGGGACACTGAACACTGAAGCTTTCTTT. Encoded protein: CASSPFIGTLNTEAFF.

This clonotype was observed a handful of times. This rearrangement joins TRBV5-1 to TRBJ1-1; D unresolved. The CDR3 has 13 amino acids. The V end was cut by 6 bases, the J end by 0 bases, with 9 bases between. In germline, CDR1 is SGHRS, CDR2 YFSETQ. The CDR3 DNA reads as TGCGCCAGCACCGCGGACCTGAACACTGAAGCTTTCTTT. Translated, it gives CASTADLNTEAFF. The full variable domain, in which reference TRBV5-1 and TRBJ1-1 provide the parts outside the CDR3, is KAGVTQTPRYLIKTRGQQVTLSCSPISGHRSVSWYQQTPGQGLQFLFEYFSETQRNKGNFPGRFSGRQFSNSRSEMNVSTLELGDSALYLCASTADLNTEAFFGQGTRLTVV.

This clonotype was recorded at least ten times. The CDR3 DNA follows: TGCGCCAGCAGCTTGTTGGAGGGCACTGAAGCTTTCTTT. As protein: CASSLLEGTEAFF. The chain links TRBV5-1 to TRBJ1-1; D unclear. Trimming cost V 1 base and J 4 bases, with 8 bases left between them. This CDR3 is built from 13 residues. The V gene's germline CDR1 is SGHRS and CDR2 YFSETQ.

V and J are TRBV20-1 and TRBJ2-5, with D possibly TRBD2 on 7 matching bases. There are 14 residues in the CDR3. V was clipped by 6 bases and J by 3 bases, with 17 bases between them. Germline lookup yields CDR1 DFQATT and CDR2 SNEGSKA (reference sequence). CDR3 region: CSAGEGTSEETQYF. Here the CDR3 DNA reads TGCAGTGCAGGGGAGGGGACAAGTGAAGAGACCCAGTACTTC.

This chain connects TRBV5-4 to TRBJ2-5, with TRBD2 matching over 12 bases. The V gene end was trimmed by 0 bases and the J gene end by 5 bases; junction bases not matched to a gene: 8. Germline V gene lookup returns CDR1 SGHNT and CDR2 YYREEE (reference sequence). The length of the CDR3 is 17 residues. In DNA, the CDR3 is TGTGCCAGCAGCTTGGCGGCTAGCGGGAGGGCCCGGGAGACCCAGTACTTC. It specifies CASSLAASGRARETQYF.

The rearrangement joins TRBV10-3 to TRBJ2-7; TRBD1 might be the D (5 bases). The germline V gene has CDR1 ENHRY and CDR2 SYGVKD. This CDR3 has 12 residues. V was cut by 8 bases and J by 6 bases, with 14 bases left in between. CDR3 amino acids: CAIGAAGREQYF. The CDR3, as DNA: TGTGCCATCGGGGCCGCAGGTCGCGAGCAGTACTTC.

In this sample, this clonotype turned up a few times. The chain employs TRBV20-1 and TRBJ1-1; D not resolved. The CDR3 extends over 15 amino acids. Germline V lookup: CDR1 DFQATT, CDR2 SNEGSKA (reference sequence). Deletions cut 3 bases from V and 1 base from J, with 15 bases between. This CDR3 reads CSASHRRGGNTEAFF. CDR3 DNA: TGCAGTGCTAGCCATCGCCGAGGAGGGAACACTGAAGCTTTCTTT.

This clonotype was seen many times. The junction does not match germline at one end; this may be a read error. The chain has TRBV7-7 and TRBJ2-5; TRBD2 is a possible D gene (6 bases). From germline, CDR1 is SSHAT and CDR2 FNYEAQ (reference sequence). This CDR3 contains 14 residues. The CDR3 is CASTYPTGEETQYF. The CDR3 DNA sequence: TGTGCTAGCACCTACCCGACGGGGGAAGAGACCCAGTACTTC.

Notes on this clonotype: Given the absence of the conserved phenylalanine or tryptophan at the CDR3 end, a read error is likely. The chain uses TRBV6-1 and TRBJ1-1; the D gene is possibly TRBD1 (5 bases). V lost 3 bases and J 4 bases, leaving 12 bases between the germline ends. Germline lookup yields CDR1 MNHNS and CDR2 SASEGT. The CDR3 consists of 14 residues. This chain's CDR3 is CASSDWGDGTEAFS. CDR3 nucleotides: TGTGCCAGCAGTGATTGGGGGGATGGCACTGAAGCTTTCTCT.

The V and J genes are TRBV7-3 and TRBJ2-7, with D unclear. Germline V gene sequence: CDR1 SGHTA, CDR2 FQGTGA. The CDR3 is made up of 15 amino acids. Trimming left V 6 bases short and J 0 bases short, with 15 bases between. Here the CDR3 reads CASSLGRLPSYEQYF. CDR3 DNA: TGTGCCAGCAGTTTAGGCCGGCTTCCCTCCTACGAGCAGTACTTC. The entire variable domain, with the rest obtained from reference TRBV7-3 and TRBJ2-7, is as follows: GAGVSQTPSNKVTEKGKYVELRCDPISGHTALYWYRQSLGQGPEFLIYFQGTGAADDSGLPNDRFFAVRPEGSVSTLKIQRTERGDSAVYLCASSLGRLPSYEQYFGPGTRLTVT.

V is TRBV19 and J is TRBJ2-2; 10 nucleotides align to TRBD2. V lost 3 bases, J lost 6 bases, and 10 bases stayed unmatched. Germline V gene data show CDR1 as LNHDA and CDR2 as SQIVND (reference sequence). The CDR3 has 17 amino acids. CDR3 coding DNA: TGTGCCAGTAGTATCTTGACTAGCGGGTATCGCGCCGGGGAGCTGTTTTTT. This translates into CASSILTSGYRAGELFF. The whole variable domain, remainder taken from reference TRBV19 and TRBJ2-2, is DGGITQSPKYLFRKEGQNVTLSCEQNLNHDAMYWYRQDPGQGLRLIYYSQIVNDFQKGDIAEGYSVSREKKESFPLTVTSAQKNPTAFYLCASSILTSGYRAGELFFGEGSRLTVL.

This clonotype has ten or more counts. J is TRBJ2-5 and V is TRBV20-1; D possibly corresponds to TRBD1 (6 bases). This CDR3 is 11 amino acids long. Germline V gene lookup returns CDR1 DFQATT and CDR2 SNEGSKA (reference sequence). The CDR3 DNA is TGCAGCGCCGGGACACAAGAGACCCAGTACTTC. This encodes CSAGTQETQYF.